This T cell receptor beta chain comes out of a study of tumor-infiltrating lymphocytes in primary liver carcinoma. Germline V gene data show CDR1 as SGHAT and CDR2 as FQDESV (reference sequence). This CDR3 contains 13 residues. The researchers produced TCR beta cDNA from around 0.5 ug total RNA with a constant-region primer. Slightly modified ARM-PCR served as the procedure for the TCR beta libraries. These libraries came from three rounds of nested multiplex PCR. The first two PCR rounds used TRBV1-TRBV30 primers with a Cbeta primer, 10 cycles each. MiXCR, run by TCRdb on the multiplex PCR reads, gives a single entry per CDR3 protein. The sample includes over 75,000 distinct CDR3 sequences, approximately 72% seen only once; the top ten take 27%. Co-extracted RNA and DNA came from roughly 20-30 mg of unsorted bulk tissue. Details on this clonotype: One junction end does not reproduce the germline sequence, and a read error may be involved.

The source material was tumor-adjacent normal liver tissue. The receptor's source is a man in his forties or fifties with primary liver carcinoma and hepatitis B virus infection. This chain uses TRBV11-1 with TRBJ2-7; D unresolved. The CDR3 is CTSSLLGPYEQYF. Here the CDR3 DNA reads TGTACCAGCAGCTTACTCGGACCCTACGAGCAGTATTTC.